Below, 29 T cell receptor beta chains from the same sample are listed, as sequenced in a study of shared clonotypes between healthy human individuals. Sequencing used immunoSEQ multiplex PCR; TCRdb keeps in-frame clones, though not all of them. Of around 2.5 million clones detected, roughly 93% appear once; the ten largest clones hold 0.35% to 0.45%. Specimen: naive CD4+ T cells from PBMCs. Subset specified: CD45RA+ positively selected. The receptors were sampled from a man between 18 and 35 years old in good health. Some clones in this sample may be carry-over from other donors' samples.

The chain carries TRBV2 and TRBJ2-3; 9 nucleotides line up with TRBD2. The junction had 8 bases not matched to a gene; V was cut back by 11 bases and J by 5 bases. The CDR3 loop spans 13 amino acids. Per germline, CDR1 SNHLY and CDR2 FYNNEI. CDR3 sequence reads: CAGGREGLDTQYF. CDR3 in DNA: TGTGCCGGCGGGCGGGAGGGCCTAGATACGCAGTATTTT.

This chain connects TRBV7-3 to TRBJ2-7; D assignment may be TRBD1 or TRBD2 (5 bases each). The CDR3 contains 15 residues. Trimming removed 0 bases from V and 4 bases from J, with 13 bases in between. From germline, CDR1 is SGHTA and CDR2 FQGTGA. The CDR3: CASSLTARDPYEQYF. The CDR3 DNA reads TGTGCCAGCAGCTTAACAGCTAGGGACCCTTACGAGCAGTACTTC.

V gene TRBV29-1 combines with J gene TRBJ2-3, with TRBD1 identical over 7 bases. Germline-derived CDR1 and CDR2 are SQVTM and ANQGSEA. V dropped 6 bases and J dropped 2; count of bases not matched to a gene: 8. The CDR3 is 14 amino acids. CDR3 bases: TGCAGCGTGGGCCGGGACAGATTCACAGATACGCAGTATTTT. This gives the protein CSVGRDRFTDTQYF.

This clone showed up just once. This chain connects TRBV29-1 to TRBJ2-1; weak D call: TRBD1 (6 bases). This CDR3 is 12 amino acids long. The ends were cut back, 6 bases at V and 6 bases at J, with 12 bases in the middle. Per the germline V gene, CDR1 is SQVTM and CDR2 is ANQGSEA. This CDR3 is CSVGHSSNEQFF. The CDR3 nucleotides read TGCAGCGTGGGACACTCTAGCAATGAGCAGTTCTTC.

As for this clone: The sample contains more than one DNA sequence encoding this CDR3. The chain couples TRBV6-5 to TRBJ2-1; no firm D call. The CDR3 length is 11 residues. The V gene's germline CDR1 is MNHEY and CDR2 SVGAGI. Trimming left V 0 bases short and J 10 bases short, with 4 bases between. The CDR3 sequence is CASSYSGEQFF. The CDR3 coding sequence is TGTGCCAGCAGTTACTCGGGAGAGCAGTTCTTC.

In nucleotides, the CDR3 is TGTGCCAGCAGCTTGGGGCCAAACAATGAGCAGTTCTTC. Translating gives CASSLGPNNEQFF. The chain uses TRBV5-4 and TRBJ2-1; D ambiguous. Germline V gene data show CDR1 as SGHNT and CDR2 as YYREEE (reference sequence). Trimming shortened V by 0 bases and J by 5 bases, and 6 bases separated the two germline ends. This CDR3 region has 13 residues.

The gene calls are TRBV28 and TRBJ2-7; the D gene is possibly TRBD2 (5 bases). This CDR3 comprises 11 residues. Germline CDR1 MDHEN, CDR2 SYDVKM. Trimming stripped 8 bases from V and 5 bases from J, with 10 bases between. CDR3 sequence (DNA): TGTGCCAGCCTCGGGATCCACGAGCAGTACTTC. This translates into CASLGIHEQYF.

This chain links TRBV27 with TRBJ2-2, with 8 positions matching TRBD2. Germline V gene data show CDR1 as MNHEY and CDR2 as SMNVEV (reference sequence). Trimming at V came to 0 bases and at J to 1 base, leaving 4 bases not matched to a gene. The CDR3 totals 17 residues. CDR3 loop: CASSLSYLAGNTGELFF. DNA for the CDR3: TGTGCCAGCAGTTTATCGTATCTAGCGGGGAACACCGGGGAGCTGTTTTTT.

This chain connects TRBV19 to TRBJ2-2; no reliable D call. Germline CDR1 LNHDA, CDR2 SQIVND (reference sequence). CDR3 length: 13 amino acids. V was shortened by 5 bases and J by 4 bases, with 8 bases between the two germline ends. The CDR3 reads CASSVMRTGELFF. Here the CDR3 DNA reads TGTGCCAGTAGTGTAATGCGCACCGGGGAGCTGTTTTTT.

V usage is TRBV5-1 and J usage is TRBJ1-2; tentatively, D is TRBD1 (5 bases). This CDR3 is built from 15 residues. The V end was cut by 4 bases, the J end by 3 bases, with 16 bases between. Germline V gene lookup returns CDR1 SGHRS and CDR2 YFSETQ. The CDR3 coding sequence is TGCGCCAGCAGCGACGCACGGGGCTTCGACTATGGCTACACCTTC. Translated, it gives CASSDARGFDYGYTF.

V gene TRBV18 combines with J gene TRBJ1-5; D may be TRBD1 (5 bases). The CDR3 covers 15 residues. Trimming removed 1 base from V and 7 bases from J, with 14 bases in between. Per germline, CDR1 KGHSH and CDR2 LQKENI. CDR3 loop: CASSPLGALGQPQHF. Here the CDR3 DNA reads TGTGCCAGCTCACCACTCGGGGCCCTGGGCCAGCCCCAGCATTTT. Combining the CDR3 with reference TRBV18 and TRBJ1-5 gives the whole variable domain NAGVMQNPRHLVRRRGQEARLRCSPMKGHSHVYWYRQLPEEGLKFMVYLQKENIIDESGMPKERFSAEFPKEGPSILRIQQVVRGDSAAYFCASSPLGALGQPQHFGDGTRLSIL.

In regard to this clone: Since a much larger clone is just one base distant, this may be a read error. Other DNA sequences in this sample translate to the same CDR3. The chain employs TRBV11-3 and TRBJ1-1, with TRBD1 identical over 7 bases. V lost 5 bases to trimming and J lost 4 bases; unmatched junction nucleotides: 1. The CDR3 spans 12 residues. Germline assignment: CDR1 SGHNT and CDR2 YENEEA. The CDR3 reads CASSQGGTEAFF. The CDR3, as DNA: TGTGCCAGCAGCCAGGGGGGCACTGAAGCTTTCTTT.

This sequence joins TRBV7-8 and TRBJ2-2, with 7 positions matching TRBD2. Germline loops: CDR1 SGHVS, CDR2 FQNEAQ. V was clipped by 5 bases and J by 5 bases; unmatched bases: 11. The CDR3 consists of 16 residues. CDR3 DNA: TGTGCCAGCAGCCCCCTAGGCGGGAGTTTGACCGGGGAGCTGTTTTTT. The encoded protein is CASSPLGGSLTGELFF.

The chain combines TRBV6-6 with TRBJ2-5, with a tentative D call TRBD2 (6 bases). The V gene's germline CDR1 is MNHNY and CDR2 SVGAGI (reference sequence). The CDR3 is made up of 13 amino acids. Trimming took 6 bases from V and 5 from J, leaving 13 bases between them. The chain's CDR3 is CASSAGTGETQYF. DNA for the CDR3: TGTGCCAGCAGCGCCGGGACTGGGGAGACCCAGTACTTC.

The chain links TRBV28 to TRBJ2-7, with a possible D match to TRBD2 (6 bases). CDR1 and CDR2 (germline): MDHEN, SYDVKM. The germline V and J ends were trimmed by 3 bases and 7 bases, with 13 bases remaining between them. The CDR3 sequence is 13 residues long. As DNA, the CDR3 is TGTGCCAGCAGTTTTAACGGGGGATGGGAGCAGTACTTC. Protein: CASSFNGGWEQYF.

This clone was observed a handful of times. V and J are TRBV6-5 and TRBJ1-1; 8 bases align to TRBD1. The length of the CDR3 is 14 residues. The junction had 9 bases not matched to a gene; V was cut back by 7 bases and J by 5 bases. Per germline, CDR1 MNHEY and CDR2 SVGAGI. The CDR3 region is CASKTDRGGTEAFF. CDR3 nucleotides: TGTGCCAGCAAGACCGACAGGGGCGGAACTGAAGCTTTCTTT.

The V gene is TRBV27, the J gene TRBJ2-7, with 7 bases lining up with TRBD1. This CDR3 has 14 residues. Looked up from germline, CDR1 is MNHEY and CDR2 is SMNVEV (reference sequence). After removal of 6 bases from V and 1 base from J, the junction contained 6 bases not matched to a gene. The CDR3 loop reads CASRINRGSYEQYF. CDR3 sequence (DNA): TGTGCCAGCAGAATTAACAGGGGTTCCTACGAGCAGTACTTC.

Here the CDR3 reads CASSYGESRGGNTIYF. The CDR3 coding sequence is TGTGCCAGCAGTTACGGCGAATCTAGGGGGGGAAACACCATATATTTT. The V gene is TRBV6-6, the J gene TRBJ1-3, with a tentative D call TRBD1 (6 bases). With 2 bases removed from V and 4 bases from J, the gap between germline ends came to 15 bases. Per the germline V gene, CDR1 is MNHNY and CDR2 is SVGAGI (reference sequence). There are 16 residues in the CDR3.

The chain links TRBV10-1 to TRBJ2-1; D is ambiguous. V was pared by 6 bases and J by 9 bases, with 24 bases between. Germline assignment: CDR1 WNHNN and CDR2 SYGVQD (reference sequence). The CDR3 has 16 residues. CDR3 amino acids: CASSPSISTDMGEQFF. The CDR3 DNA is TGCGCCAGCAGCCCCTCTATCAGCACGGATATGGGTGAGCAGTTCTTC.

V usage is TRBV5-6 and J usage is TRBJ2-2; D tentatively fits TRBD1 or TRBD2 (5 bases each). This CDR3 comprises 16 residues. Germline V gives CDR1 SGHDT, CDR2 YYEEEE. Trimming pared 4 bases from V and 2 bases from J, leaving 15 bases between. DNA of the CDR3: TGTGCCAGCAGCCTGGGGACCCCCTTAAACACCGGGGAGCTGTTTTTT. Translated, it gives CASSLGTPLNTGELFF.

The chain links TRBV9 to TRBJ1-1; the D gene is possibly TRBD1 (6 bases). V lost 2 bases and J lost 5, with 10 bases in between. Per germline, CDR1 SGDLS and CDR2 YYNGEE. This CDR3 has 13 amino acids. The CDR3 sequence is CASSVGARTEAFF. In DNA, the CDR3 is TGTGCCAGCAGCGTGGGGGCTCGGACTGAAGCTTTCTTT.

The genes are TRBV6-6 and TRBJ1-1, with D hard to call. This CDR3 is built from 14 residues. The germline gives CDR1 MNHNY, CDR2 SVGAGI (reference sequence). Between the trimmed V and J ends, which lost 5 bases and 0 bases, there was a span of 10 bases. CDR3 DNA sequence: TGTGCCAGCAGTGTTCGGGTGGTGAACACTGAAGCTTTCTTT. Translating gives CASSVRVVNTEAFF.

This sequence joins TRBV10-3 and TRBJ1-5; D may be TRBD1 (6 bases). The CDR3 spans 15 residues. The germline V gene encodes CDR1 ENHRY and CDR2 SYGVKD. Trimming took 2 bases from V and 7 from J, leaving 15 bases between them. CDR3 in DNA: TGTGCCATCAGTGAGGCCGAACAGGGAAAGCAGCCCCAGCATTTT. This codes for CAISEAEQGKQPQHF.

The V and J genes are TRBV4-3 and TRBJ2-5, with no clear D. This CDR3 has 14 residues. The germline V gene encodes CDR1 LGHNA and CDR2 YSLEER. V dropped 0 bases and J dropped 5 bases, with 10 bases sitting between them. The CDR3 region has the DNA TGCGCCAGCAGCCAAGATCGGCTTTCGGAGACCCAGTACTTC. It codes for CASSQDRLSETQYF.

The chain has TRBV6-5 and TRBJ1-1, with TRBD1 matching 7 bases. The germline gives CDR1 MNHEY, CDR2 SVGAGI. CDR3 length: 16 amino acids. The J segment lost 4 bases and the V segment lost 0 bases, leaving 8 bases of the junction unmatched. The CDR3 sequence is CASSYSWAGGGTEAFF. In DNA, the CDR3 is TGTGCCAGCAGTTACTCGTGGGCAGGGGGTGGCACTGAAGCTTTCTTT.

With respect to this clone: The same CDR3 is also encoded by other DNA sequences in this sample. The CDR3 coding sequence is TGTGCCAGCAGTGGTCTAGCCGGAGAGACCCAGTACTTC. Translating gives CASSGLAGETQYF. The chain recombines TRBV2 with TRBJ2-5; D might be TRBD2 (5 bases). V was clipped by 4 bases and J by 4 bases, with 10 bases between them. The germline CDR1 and CDR2 sequences are SNHLY and FYNNEI. There are 13 residues in the CDR3.

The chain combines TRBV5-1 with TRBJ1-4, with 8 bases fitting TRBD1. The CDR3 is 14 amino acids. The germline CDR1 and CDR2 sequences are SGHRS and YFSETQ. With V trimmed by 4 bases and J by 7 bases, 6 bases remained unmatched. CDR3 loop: CASSRDRGFEKLFF. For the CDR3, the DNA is TGCGCCAGCAGCCGCGACAGGGGTTTTGAAAAACTGTTTTTT.

As DNA, the CDR3 is TGTGCCAGCAGTTACCGGGACAGGGGGACGGAGACCCAGTACTTC. Its translation is CASSYRDRGTETQYF. This chain connects TRBV7-9 to TRBJ2-5, with 11 bases matching TRBD1. The junction had 8 bases not matched to a gene; V was cut back by 6 bases and J by 5 bases. CDR3 length: 15 amino acids. Germline CDR1 SEHNR, CDR2 FQNEAQ (reference sequence).

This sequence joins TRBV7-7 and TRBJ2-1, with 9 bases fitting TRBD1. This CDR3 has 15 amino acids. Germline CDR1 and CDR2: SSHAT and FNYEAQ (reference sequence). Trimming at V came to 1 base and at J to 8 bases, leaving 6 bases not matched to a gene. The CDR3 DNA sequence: TGTGCCAGCAGCTTAGTCGGGACAGGGTTGGATGAGCAGTTCTTC. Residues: CASSLVGTGLDEQFF.